The 13 T cell receptor beta chains below come from one sample, sequenced in a study of CD8 T cells in ankylosing spondylitis. One entry per CDR3 protein, called by TCRdb with MiXCR from the 5' RACE reads. The data hold roughly 14,000 distinct CDR3 sequences, with under 3.5% observed a single time. The sample comprised blood, either unsorted or a sorted T cell fraction (not recorded which). Receptors were obtained from a male donor with ankylosing spondylitis or in good health (not recorded which).

This clonotype was seen repeatedly, ten times or more. CDR3 region: CASSVGGLSTDTQYF. The DNA for the CDR3 is TGTGCCAGCAGCGTAGGGGGGCTTAGCACAGATACGCAGTATTTT. The chain employs TRBV9 and TRBJ2-3; TRBD1 might be the D (6 bases). CDR3 length: 15 amino acids. V lost 0 bases and J lost 0, with 8 bases in between. Germline V gives CDR1 SGDLS, CDR2 YYNGEE.

This clonotype has a count of ten or more. The rearrangement links TRBV9 to TRBJ2-1; D perhaps matches TRBD2 (6 bases). The CDR3 spans 16 residues. Per the germline V gene, CDR1 is SGDLS and CDR2 is YYNGEE. V was cut by 4 bases and J by 6 bases, with 20 bases left in between. CDR3 protein: CASSKNGGDVANEQFF. The CDR3 DNA reads as TGTGCCAGCAGCAAGAACGGGGGAGATGTCGCCAATGAGCAGTTCTTC. Full variable domain (missing parts from reference TRBV9 and TRBJ2-1): DSGVTQTPKHLITATGQRVTLRCSPRSGDLSVYWYQQSLDQGLQFLIQYYNGEERAKGNILERFSAQQFPDLHSELNLSSLELGDSALYFCASSKNGGDVANEQFFGPGTRLTVL.

This clonotype was detected ten times or more. The chain joins TRBV9 to TRBJ2-7; 9 bases fit TRBD1. J gave up 5 bases and V 2 bases, and 5 bases lay outside the gene matches. Germline V gene lookup returns CDR1 SGDLS and CDR2 YYNGEE. This CDR3 region has 14 residues. CDR3 residues: CASSVRQGGNEQYF. The CDR3 coding sequence is TGTGCCAGCAGCGTTAGACAGGGGGGTAACGAGCAGTACTTC.

This clonotype was picked up many times. The chain uses TRBV9 and TRBJ2-2; 10 positions match TRBD1. CDR3 size: 17 residues. The V gene's germline CDR1 is SGDLS and CDR2 YYNGEE. Trimming removed 3 bases from V and 0 bases from J; junction bases left unmatched: 5. CDR3: CASSETGQGANTGELFF. The CDR3 region has the DNA TGTGCCAGCAGCGAGACCGGACAGGGGGCGAACACCGGGGAGCTGTTTTTT.

The sample holds many counts of this clonotype. The chain joins TRBV9 to TRBJ1-6; the match to TRBD1 covers 7 bases. Trimming at V came to 4 bases and at J to 9 bases, leaving 7 bases not matched to a gene. The germline V gene has CDR1 SGDLS and CDR2 YYNGEE. This CDR3 is 14 amino acids long. The CDR3 loop is CASSPGQLTSPLHF. In nucleotides, the CDR3 is TGTGCCAGCAGCCCGGGACAGCTTACTTCACCCCTCCACTTT.

This clonotype is classed as medium-sized (0.01 to 0.1%). The rearrangement uses TRBV9 and TRBJ2-5, with 7 positions matching TRBD1. The junction had 16 bases not matched to a gene; V was cut back by 4 bases and J by 4 bases. CDR1 and CDR2 (germline): SGDLS, YYNGEE. This CDR3 is built from 17 residues. The CDR3 DNA sequence: TGTGCCAGCAGCCCGAGATCGGGACAGCCAGCAGGAGAGACCCAGTACTTC. Protein sequence: CASSPRSGQPAGETQYF.

By sample share, this clonotype is medium-sized (0.01 to 0.1%). V gene TRBV9 combines with J gene TRBJ2-6; 12 bases align to TRBD1. Germline trimming cut 4 bases from V and 1 base from J; bases unmatched to any gene: 6. Germline CDR1 SGDLS, CDR2 YYNGEE. The CDR3 spans 18 residues. CDR3 nucleotide sequence: TGTGCCAGCAGCTTCAGGGACAGGGGGCTTTCTGGGGCCAACGTCCTGACTTTC. It yields the protein CASSFRDRGLSGANVLTF.

This clonotype was seen ten or more times. This chain connects TRBV9 to TRBJ2-3, with 15 bases lining up with TRBD2. Losses at the gene ends were 4 bases for V and 0 bases for J; bases not matched to a gene: 3. The CDR3 sequence is 17 residues long. Germline V CDR1 and CDR2: SGDLS, YYNGEE. Written as DNA, the CDR3 is TGTGCCAGCAGCCGGACTAGCGGGGGGGCTAGCACAGATACGCAGTATTTT. Protein product: CASSRTSGGASTDTQYF.

In its sample, this clonotype ranks as medium-sized (0.01 to 0.1%). The chain carries TRBV9 and TRBJ2-7; D remains ambiguous. CDR1 is SGDLS, CDR2 YYNGEE, per germline. The CDR3 runs 14 residues. Trimming took 0 bases from V and 0 from J, leaving 7 bases between them. The CDR3 reads CASSVEQLSYEQYF. CDR3 coding DNA: TGTGCCAGCAGCGTAGAACAGCTCTCCTACGAGCAGTACTTC.

This clonotype showed up many times. This chain uses TRBV9 with TRBJ2-1; TRBD1 agrees at 8 bases. V dropped 5 bases and J dropped 4; count of bases not matched to a gene: 8. Germline V gene sequence: CDR1 SGDLS, CDR2 YYNGEE. The length of the CDR3 is 15 residues. The CDR3 DNA is TGTGCCAGCAGTGACTCCGGGACAGGTTACAATGAGCAGTTCTTC. This codes for CASSDSGTGYNEQFF.

This clonotype was recorded many times. V gene TRBV9 combines with J gene TRBJ1-1; D unclear. CDR1 SGDLS and CDR2 YYNGEE come from the germline V gene. The CDR3 sequence is 14 residues long. The V gene lost 0 bases and the J gene lost 5 bases, with 11 bases spanning the gap. The CDR3 loop reads CASSVGLGYTEAFF. CDR3 bases: TGTGCCAGCAGCGTAGGTTTAGGGTATACTGAAGCTTTCTTT.

This clonotype was picked up many times. The chain couples TRBV9 to TRBJ2-5, with 7 bases fitting TRBD2. This CDR3 region has 17 residues. CDR1 and CDR2 from the germline V gene are SGDLS and YYNGEE. J gave up 7 bases and V 0 bases, and 15 bases lay outside the gene matches. The CDR3 is CASSVDPSGLEMGTQYF. The CDR3 DNA reads as TGTGCCAGCAGCGTAGACCCTAGCGGTCTTGAAATGGGGACCCAGTACTTC.

This clonotype is labeled medium-sized. The chain has TRBV9 and TRBJ2-6; the D is unclear. The CDR3 loop spans 17 amino acids. Germline V gene lookup returns CDR1 SGDLS and CDR2 YYNGEE. Trimming took off 2 bases at V and 2 bases at J, with 14 bases between the two ends. Here the CDR3 reads CASSVKATPAGANVLTF. The CDR3 region has the DNA TGTGCCAGCAGCGTCAAAGCGACCCCAGCTGGGGCCAACGTCCTGACTTTC.